Listed here are 30 T cell receptor beta chains from one sample, sequenced in a study of blood T cells in healthy people across ages. PCR was performed a second time for roughly 7 to 12 cycles using a sample-barcoded 5' primer and a J-beta primer mix. TCRdb itself ran the 5' RACE reads through MiXCR, one entry per CDR3 protein. The sample shows 1,500,000 or so distinct CDR3 sequences, about 45% of them seen only once. Sample: blood. These receptors all come from a woman between 18 and 29 years old in good health.

This clonotype was observed a few times. The chain is built from TRBV11-2 and TRBJ2-4; D call uncertain. Germline V lookup: CDR1 SGHAT, CDR2 FQNNGV. This CDR3 has 13 amino acids. V lost 2 bases to trimming and J lost 8 bases, with 10 bases between them. CDR3 bases: TGTGCCAGCAGCTTACAGCCGTGGGACATTCAGTACTTC. It yields the protein CASSLQPWDIQYF.

The chain employs TRBV29-1 and TRBJ1-1, with D unclear. The germline V and J ends were trimmed by 4 bases and 2 bases, with 5 bases remaining between them. Germline V gene lookup returns CDR1 SQVTM and CDR2 ANQGSEA. The CDR3 runs to 11 residues. In DNA form, the CDR3 reads TGCAGCGTTGTTAGAAACACTGAAGCTTTCTTT. This encodes CSVVRNTEAFF.

The V call is TRBV9, the J call TRBJ1-6; D remains unclear. The V gene lost 0 bases and the J gene lost 5 bases, with 6 bases spanning the gap. The CDR3 sequence is 14 residues long. The germline gives CDR1 SGDLS, CDR2 YYNGEE. The CDR3 reads CASSVGGNNSPLHF. The CDR3 region has the DNA TGTGCCAGCAGCGTAGGGGGAAATAATTCACCCCTCCACTTT.

A note on this clonotype: One junction end does not reproduce the germline sequence, and a read error may be involved. The J gene is TRBJ2-3, the V gene TRBV9; 10 bases align to TRBD2. The CDR3 loop spans 16 amino acids. From germline, CDR1 is SGDLS and CDR2 YYNGEE. Here the CDR3 reads CTSSEGTSESTDTQYF. The CDR3 nucleotides are TGTACCAGCAGCGAGGGGACTAGCGAGAGCACAGATACGCAGTATTTT.

The rearrangement links TRBV11-2 to TRBJ2-3; the D is unclear. There are 12 residues in the CDR3. Trimming removed 1 base from V and 6 bases from J, with 5 bases in between. Germline values: CDR1 SGHAT, CDR2 FQNNGV. Here the CDR3 reads CASSLGYDTQYF. The CDR3 DNA reads as TGTGCCAGCAGCTTAGGATACGATACGCAGTATTTT.

The J gene is TRBJ2-1, the V gene TRBV4-1; the match to TRBD2 covers 13 bases. The J call may be mistaken, given a closer DNA end match to TRBJ2-7. This CDR3 is 18 amino acids long. Germline CDR1 is MGHRA and CDR2 is YSYEKL. CDR3 nucleotide sequence: TGCGCCAGCCTACCGGGACTAGCGGGGCTGAGCTCCTACAATGAGCAGTACTTC. It specifies CASLPGLAGLSSYNEQYF.

This clonotype was detected only a few times. The J gene is TRBJ2-5, the V gene TRBV7-2; 8 nucleotides line up with TRBD2. The DNA end lines up better with TRBJ2-7; the J call may be wrong. The germline CDR1 and CDR2 sequences are SGHTA and FQGNSA. This CDR3 spans 14 amino acids. CDR3 coding DNA: TGTGCCAGCAGCCGACTAGCGAAGTACCACGAGCAGTACTTC. Its protein product is CASSRLAKYHEQYF.

The chain combines TRBV7-2 with TRBJ2-7; 7 nucleotides agree with TRBD2. Per germline, CDR1 SGHTA and CDR2 FQGNSA. There are 14 residues in the CDR3. V dropped 7 bases and J dropped 4; count of bases not matched to a gene: 10. The CDR3 region is CASKLSSGPYEQYF. In DNA, the CDR3 is TGTGCCAGCAAGTTATCTAGCGGTCCTTACGAGCAGTACTTC.

This clonotype was picked up a small number of times. The genes are TRBV4-3 and TRBJ1-6; the D gene is possibly TRBD1 (6 bases). This CDR3 has 15 amino acids. Germline V gives CDR1 LGHNA, CDR2 YSLEER. Trimming took 5 bases from V and 7 from J, leaving 15 bases between them. The CDR3 loop reads CASSVRDRLNSPLHF. CDR3 bases: TGCGCCAGCAGCGTTCGAGACAGGCTGAATTCACCCCTCCACTTT.

This chain connects TRBV24-1 to TRBJ1-5; the match to TRBD1 covers 8 bases. J was trimmed by 5 bases and V by 5 bases; bases with no gene match: 1. The CDR3 totals 13 residues. Per the germline V gene, CDR1 is KGHDR and CDR2 is SFDVKD. The CDR3 here is CATSGQGYQPQHF. The CDR3 DNA reads TGTGCCACCAGTGGACAGGGGTATCAGCCCCAGCATTTT.

The chain recombines TRBV20-1 with TRBJ2-5; 8 nucleotides align to TRBD1. J lost 5 bases, V lost 6 bases, and 11 bases had no gene match. The CDR3 is made up of 14 amino acids. From germline, CDR1 is DFQATT and CDR2 SNEGSKA (reference sequence). The CDR3 loop is CSAIAADRAETQYF. The CDR3 nucleotides are TGCAGTGCAATTGCCGCGGACAGGGCCGAGACCCAGTACTTC.

This clonotype was counted between two and nine times. The chain joins TRBV5-1 to TRBJ1-2; D gene uncertain. The CDR3 is 13 amino acids. Germline V lookup: CDR1 SGHRS, CDR2 YFSETQ. V lost 0 bases and J lost 6, with 9 bases in between. As DNA, the CDR3 is TGCGCCAGCAGCTTGGGTACGTGGGATGGCTACACCTTC. Its protein is CASSLGTWDGYTF.

The chain links TRBV24-1 to TRBJ2-5, with TRBD1 matching over 11 bases. Germline assignment: CDR1 KGHDR and CDR2 SFDVKD. V lost 8 bases to trimming and J lost 2 bases; unmatched junction nucleotides: 3. The CDR3 is 14 residues long. The CDR3 region has the DNA TGTGCCACCACCGGGACAGGGGGACAAGAGACCCAGTACTTC. Its protein product is CATTGTGGQETQYF.

This clonotype was counted a few times. The CDR3 DNA follows: TGCAGCGTTGCGACAGAGCCGCAAGCTTTCTTT. Translation: CSVATEPQAFF. V is TRBV29-1 and J is TRBJ1-1; D perhaps matches TRBD1 (5 bases). Germline loops: CDR1 SQVTM, CDR2 ANQGSEA. V was trimmed by 4 bases and J by 9 bases, leaving 12 bases between them. The CDR3 length is 11 residues.

The chain is built from TRBV28 and TRBJ2-1; 11 bases fit TRBD2. CDR3 length: 16 residues. V lost 5 bases and J lost 3; bases outside the gene matches: 6. CDR1 MDHEN and CDR2 SYDVKM come from the germline V gene. CDR3 loop: CASSPPTSGNYNEQFF. CDR3 nucleotide sequence: TGTGCCAGCAGTCCCCCGACTAGCGGGAACTACAATGAGCAGTTCTTC.

As for this clonotype: Possible read error: a much larger clone is one base away. This chain joins TRBV29-1 and TRBJ2-1, with TRBD1 matching over 8 bases. The CDR3 covers 16 residues. With 6 bases clipped from V and 5 bases from J, the junction kept 15 bases outside the gene matches. The germline V gene has CDR1 SQVTM and CDR2 ANQGSEA. The CDR3 sequence: CSVDTPDRGSHNEQFF. Written as DNA, the CDR3 is TGCAGCGTCGATACCCCCGACAGGGGATCGCACAATGAGCAGTTCTTC.

A remark on this clonotype: Given a much more abundant clone one base away, this may be a read error. The rearrangement joins TRBV4-1 to TRBJ1-1; D unresolved. This CDR3 region has 13 residues. Germline V gene data show CDR1 as MGHRA and CDR2 as YSYEKL. CDR3 DNA: TGCGCCAGCAGCCACCAGGAGAACACTGAAACTTTCTTT. Its translation: CASSHQENTETFF.

The V and J genes are TRBV7-2 and TRBJ2-7; 7 bases align to TRBD1. Germline-derived CDR1 and CDR2 are SGHTA and FQGNSA. V lost 8 bases, J lost 7 bases, and 17 bases stayed unmatched. This CDR3 has 15 residues. The CDR3 region has the DNA TGTGCCAGCTTCGACAGGGATTATTCCTACAATGAGCAGTACTTC. The encoded protein is CASFDRDYSYNEQYF.

This rearrangement joins TRBV7-9 to TRBJ2-3; TRBD1 might be the D (6 bases). Germline V CDR1 and CDR2: SEHNR, FQNEAQ (reference sequence). The CDR3 is 15 amino acids. V lost 7 bases to trimming and J lost 3 bases, with 17 bases between them. Here the CDR3 reads CASKLTGIGTDTQYF. Here the CDR3 DNA reads TGTGCCAGCAAACTTACAGGGATTGGAACAGATACGCAGTATTTT.

The V call is TRBV7-2, the J call TRBJ1-2; no clear D gene. With 5 bases removed from V and 4 bases from J, the gap between germline ends came to 11 bases. The CDR3 runs to 13 residues. The germline V gene has CDR1 SGHTA and CDR2 FQGNSA. The CDR3 DNA reads as TGTGCCAGCAGCCCGGGGAATTTCTATGGCTACACCTTC. It yields the protein CASSPGNFYGYTF.

The chain joins TRBV14 to TRBJ2-1, with D possibly matching TRBD1 (5 bases). This CDR3 is 13 amino acids long. The V and J ends lost 4 bases and 12 bases respectively, with 16 bases between them. Germline V gene lookup returns CDR1 SGHDN and CDR2 FVKESK. Here the CDR3 DNA reads TGTGCCAGCAGCCCCTACGGACAAGTGCCGCAGTTCTTC. Translation: CASSPYGQVPQFF. The whole variable domain, remainder taken from reference TRBV14 and TRBJ2-1, is EAGVTQFPSHSVIEKGQTVTLRCDPISGHDNLYWYRRVMGKEIKFLLHFVKESKQDESGMPNNRFLAERTGGTYSTLKVQPAELEDSGVYFCASSPYGQVPQFFGPGTRLTVL.

V and J are TRBV27 and TRBJ2-7; 7 bases line up with TRBD2. Germline loops: CDR1 MNHEY, CDR2 SMNVEV (reference sequence). This CDR3 region has 15 residues. The V gene end was trimmed by 6 bases and the J gene end by 0 bases; junction bases not matched to a gene: 8. The CDR3 bases are TGTGCCAGCAGCCGGGGGGACTTTTCCTCCTACGAGCAGTACTTC. It translates to CASSRGDFSSYEQYF.

This sequence joins TRBV29-1 and TRBJ1-2, with D unclear. The length of the CDR3 is 13 residues. Germline CDR1 and CDR2: SQVTM and ANQGSEA. V lost 4 bases and J lost 1, with 10 bases in between. CDR3 protein: CSVGVTYNYGYTF. The CDR3 nucleotides read TGCAGCGTTGGGGTGACGTATAACTATGGCTACACCTTC.

CDR3 sequence: CASRPGQVSPRRAGELFF. The CDR3 DNA reads TGTGCCAGCAGACCCGGACAGGTGTCCCCGCGAAGGGCCGGGGAGCTGTTTTTT. The chain recombines TRBV27 with TRBJ2-2; TRBD1 aligns across 7 bases. There are 18 residues in the CDR3. The V gene's germline CDR1 is MNHEY and CDR2 SMNVEV (reference sequence). With V trimmed by 6 bases and J by 6 bases, 19 bases remained unmatched.

DNA of the CDR3: TGTGCCAGCAGCGTAGCTCTGGGGGGCGCAGATATGGATCGAGCTTTCTTT. Translating gives CASSVALGGADMDRAFF. The chain carries TRBV9 and TRBJ1-1, with D possibly matching TRBD1 (6 bases). The V end was cut by 0 bases, the J end by 10 bases, with 25 bases between. The CDR3 extends over 17 amino acids. CDR1 is SGDLS and CDR2 is YYNGEE in the germline V gene.

The chain joins TRBV20-1 to TRBJ1-5; a weak D match, TRBD1 (6 bases). Trimming cost V 4 bases and J 3 bases, with 10 bases left between them. This CDR3 contains 13 residues. CDR1 is DFQATT, CDR2 SNEGSKA, per germline (reference sequence). The CDR3 DNA reads as TGCAGTGCTACCGGGGGCTACAATCAGCCCCAGCATTTT. It translates to CSATGGYNQPQHF.

This clonotype was seen ten or more times. The rearrangement uses TRBV7-2 and TRBJ2-7, with 11 nucleotides matching TRBD2. Per germline, CDR1 SGHTA and CDR2 FQGNSA. This CDR3 is built from 15 residues. Germline trimming cut 3 bases from V and 1 base from J; bases unmatched to any gene: 2. CDR3 nucleotide sequence: TGTGCCAGCAGCTTTAGACTAGCGGGGTCCTACGAGCAGTACTTC. Amino acids: CASSFRLAGSYEQYF.

This clonotype was counted only a few times. This chain uses TRBV6-5 with TRBJ1-2; the D is unclear. With 7 bases removed from V and 6 bases from J, the gap between germline ends came to 15 bases. The CDR3 is made up of 13 amino acids. Germline CDR1 MNHEY, CDR2 SVGAGI. DNA of the CDR3: TGTGCCAGCACCCACAGTCTCGGGAATGGCTACACCTTC. This gives the protein CASTHSLGNGYTF.

This clonotype was picked up many times. The rearrangement links TRBV29-1 to TRBJ1-2, with D uncertain. V was shortened by 1 base and J by 2 bases, with 11 bases between the two germline ends. CDR3 size: 14 residues. CDR1 is SQVTM and CDR2 is ANQGSEA in the germline V gene. CDR3 DNA sequence: TGCAGCGTTGAAGTGGCAGCTCTAAACTATGGCTACACCTTC. As protein: CSVEVAALNYGYTF. Complete variable domain (other parts from reference TRBV29-1 and TRBJ1-2): SAVISQKPSRDICQRGTSLTIQCQVDSQVTMMFWYRQQPGQSLTLIATANQGSEATYESGFVIDKFPISRPNLTFSTLTVSNMSPEDSSIYLCSVEVAALNYGYTFGSGTRLTVV.

V gene TRBV7-2 combines with J gene TRBJ2-1, with 7 bases that match TRBD1. Trimming cost V 2 bases and J 0 bases; bases outside gene matches: 7. CDR3 length: 17 residues. The V gene's germline CDR1 is SGHTA and CDR2 FQGNSA. CDR3 in amino acids: CASSLFLDRSSYNEQFF. The DNA for the CDR3 is TGTGCCAGCAGCTTATTTTTGGACAGGAGCTCCTACAATGAGCAGTTCTTC. The full variable domain, rest sourced from reference TRBV7-2 and TRBJ2-1, is GAGVSQSPSNKVTEKGKDVELRCDPISGHTALYWYRQSLGQGLEFLIYFQGNSAPDKSGLPSDRFSAERTGGSVSTLTIQRTQQEDSAVYLCASSLFLDRSSYNEQFFGPGTRLTVL.